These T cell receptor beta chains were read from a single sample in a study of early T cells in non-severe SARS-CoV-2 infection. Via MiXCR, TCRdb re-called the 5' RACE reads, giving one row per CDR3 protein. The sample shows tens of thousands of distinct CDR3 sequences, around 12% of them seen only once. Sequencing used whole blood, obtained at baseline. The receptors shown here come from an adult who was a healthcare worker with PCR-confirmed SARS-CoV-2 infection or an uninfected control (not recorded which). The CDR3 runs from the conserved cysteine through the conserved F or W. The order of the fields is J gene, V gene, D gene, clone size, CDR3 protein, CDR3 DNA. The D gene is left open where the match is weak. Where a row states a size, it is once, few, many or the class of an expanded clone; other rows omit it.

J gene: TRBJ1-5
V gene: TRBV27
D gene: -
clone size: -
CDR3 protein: CASSLGRAFNQPQHF
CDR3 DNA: TGTGCCAGCAGTTTGGGCAGGGCATTCAATCAGCCCCAGCATTTT

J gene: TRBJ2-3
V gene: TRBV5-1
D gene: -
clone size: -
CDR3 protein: CVSSSGDTDTQYF
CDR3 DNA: TGCGTCAGCAGCTCTGGCGACACAGATACGCAGTATTTT

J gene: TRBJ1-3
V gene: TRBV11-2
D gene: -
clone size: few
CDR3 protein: CASSLDRITGNTIYF
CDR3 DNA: TGTGCCAGCAGCTTAGATCGAATAACTGGAAACACCATATATTTT

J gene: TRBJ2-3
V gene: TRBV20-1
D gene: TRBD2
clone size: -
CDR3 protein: CSARSMAAGVVADTQYF
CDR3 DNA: TGCAGTGCTCGGTCAATGGCAGCGGGAGTCGTTGCAGATACGCAGTATTTT

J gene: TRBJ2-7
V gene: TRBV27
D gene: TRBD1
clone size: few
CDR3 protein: CASSHLADRAFPQYF
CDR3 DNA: TGTGCCAGCAGCCATCTTGCCGACAGGGCCTTCCCTCAGTACTTC

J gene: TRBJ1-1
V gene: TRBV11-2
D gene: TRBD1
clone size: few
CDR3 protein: CASSIHRGGEAFF
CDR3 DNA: TGTGCCAGCAGCATCCACAGGGGCGGTGAAGCTTTCTTT

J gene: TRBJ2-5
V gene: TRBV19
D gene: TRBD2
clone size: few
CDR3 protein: CASSIVTSGREGETQYF
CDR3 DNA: TGTGCCAGTAGTATAGTTACTAGCGGACGAGAAGGAGAGACCCAGTACTTC

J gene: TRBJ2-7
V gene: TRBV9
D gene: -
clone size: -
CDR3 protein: CASSVVPGNEQYF
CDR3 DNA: TGTGCCAGCAGCGTAGTACCGGGAAACGAGCAGTACTTC

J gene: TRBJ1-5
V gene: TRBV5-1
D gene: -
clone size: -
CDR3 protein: CASSLGTNQPQHF
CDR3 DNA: TGCGCCAGCAGCTTGGGCACCAATCAGCCCCAGCATTTT

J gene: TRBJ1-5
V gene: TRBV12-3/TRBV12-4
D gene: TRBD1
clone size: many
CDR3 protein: CASSADRAWPQHF
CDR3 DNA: TGTGCCAGCAGCGCGGACAGGGCCTGGCCCCAGCATTTT

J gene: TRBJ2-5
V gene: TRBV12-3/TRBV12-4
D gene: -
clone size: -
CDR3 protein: CASSWRGQETQYF
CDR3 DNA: TGTGCCAGCAGTTGGAGGGGACAAGAGACCCAGTACTTC

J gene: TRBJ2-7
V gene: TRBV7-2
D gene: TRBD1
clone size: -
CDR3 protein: CASSMTGANNEQYF
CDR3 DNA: TGTGCCAGCAGCATGACAGGGGCCAACAACGAGCAGTACTTC

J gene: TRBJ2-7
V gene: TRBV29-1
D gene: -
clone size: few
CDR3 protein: CSVVGDGGSQYF
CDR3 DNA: TGCAGCGTTGTGGGTGACGGTGGATCGCAGTACTTC

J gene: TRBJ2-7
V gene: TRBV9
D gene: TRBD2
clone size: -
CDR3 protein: CASSVGGIAGGKWEQYF
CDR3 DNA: TGTGCCAGCAGCGTCGGAGGAATAGCGGGAGGGAAGTGGGAGCAGTACTTC

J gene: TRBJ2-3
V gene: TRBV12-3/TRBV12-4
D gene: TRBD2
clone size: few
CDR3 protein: CASSGASGRRSTDTQYF
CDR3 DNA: TGTGCCAGCAGTGGTGCTAGCGGGAGGAGGAGCACAGATACGCAGTATTTT

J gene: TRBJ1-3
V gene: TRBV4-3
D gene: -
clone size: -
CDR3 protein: CASSQGGPGNTIYF
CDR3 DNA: TGCGCCAGCAGCCAAGGGGGGCCTGGAAACACCATATATTTT

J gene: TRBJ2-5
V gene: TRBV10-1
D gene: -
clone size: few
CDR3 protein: CASPLGLPGETQYF
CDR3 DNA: TGCGCCAGCCCCCTGGGATTGCCAGGAGAGACCCAGTACTTC

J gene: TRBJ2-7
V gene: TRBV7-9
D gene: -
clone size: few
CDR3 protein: CASSPKPGAGATYEQYF
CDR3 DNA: TGTGCCAGCAGCCCGAAACCGGGGGCAGGGGCAACTTACGAGCAGTACTTC

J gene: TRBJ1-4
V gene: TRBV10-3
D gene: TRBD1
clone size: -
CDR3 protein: CAIRDQGASEKLFF
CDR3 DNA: TGTGCCATCAGGGACCAGGGGGCGTCTGAAAAACTGTTTTTT

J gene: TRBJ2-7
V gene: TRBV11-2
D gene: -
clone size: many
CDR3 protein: CASSFWAGEQYF
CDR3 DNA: TGTGCCAGCAGCTTCTGGGCTGGCGAGCAGTACTTC

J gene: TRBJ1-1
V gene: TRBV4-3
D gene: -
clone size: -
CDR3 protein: CASSPDLPNTEAFF
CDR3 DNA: TGCGCCAGCAGCCCAGACCTCCCGAACACTGAAGCTTTCTTT

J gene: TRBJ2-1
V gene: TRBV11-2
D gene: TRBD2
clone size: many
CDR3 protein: CASSPERGGHNEQFF
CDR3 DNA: TGTGCCAGCAGCCCCGAGCGGGGAGGGCACAATGAGCAGTTCTTC

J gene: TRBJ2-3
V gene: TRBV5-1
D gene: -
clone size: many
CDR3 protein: CASSQGEGGTQYF
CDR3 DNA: TGCGCCAGCAGCCAGGGAGAAGGAGGTACGCAGTATTTT

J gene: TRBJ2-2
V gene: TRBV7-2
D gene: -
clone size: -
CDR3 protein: CASSYTSAGELFF
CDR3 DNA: TGTGCCAGCAGCTACACGAGTGCCGGGGAGCTGTTTTTT

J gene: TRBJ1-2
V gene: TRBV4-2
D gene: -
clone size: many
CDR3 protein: CASSQDIDLPYGYTF
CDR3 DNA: TGTGCCAGCAGCCAAGATATAGACCTTCCCTATGGCTACACCTTC

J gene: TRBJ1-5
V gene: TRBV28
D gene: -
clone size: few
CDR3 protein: CASSLKGGVGQPQHF
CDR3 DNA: TGTGCCAGCAGTTTAAAGGGGGGAGTAGGTCAGCCCCAGCATTTT

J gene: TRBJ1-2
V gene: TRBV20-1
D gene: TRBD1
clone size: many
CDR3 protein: CSARTGDGDGYTF
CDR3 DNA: TGCAGTGCTAGAACAGGGGACGGGGATGGCTACACCTTC

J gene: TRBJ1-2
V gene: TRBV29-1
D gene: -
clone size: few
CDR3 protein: CSVGDWSIYTF
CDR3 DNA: TGCAGCGTTGGGGATTGGTCAATATACACCTTC

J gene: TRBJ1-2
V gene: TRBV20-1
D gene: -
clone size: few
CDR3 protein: CSATENYGYTF
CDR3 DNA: TGCAGTGCTACGGAAAACTATGGCTACACCTTC

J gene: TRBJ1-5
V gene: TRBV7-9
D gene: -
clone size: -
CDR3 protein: CASSDRDGGDQPQHF
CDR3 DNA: TGTGCCAGCAGCGACAGAGATGGGGGGGATCAGCCCCAGCATTTT

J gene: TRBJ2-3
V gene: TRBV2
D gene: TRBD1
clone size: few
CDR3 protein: CATGTSYRGWSTDTQYF
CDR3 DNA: TGTGCCACGGGAACCTCTTACAGGGGATGGAGCACAGATACGCAGTATTTT

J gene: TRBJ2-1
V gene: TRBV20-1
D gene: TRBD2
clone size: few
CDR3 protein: CRTSGNYNEQFF
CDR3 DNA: TGCCGGACTAGCGGGAACTACAATGAGCAGTTCTTC

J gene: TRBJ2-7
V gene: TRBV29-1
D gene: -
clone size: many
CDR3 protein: CSVESGPAEQYF
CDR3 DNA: TGCAGCGTTGAATCGGGACCCGCCGAGCAGTACTTC

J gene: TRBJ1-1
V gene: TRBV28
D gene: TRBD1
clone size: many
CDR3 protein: CASSYPGQANTEAFF
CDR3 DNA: TGTGCCAGCAGTTATCCGGGACAGGCGAACACTGAAGCTTTCTTT

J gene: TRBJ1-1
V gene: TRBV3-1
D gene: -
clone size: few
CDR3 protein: CASSQAGADTEAFF
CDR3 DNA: TGTGCCAGCAGCCAAGCGGGGGCCGACACTGAAGCTTTCTTT

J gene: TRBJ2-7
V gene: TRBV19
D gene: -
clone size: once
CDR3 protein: CASSIGQADYEQYF
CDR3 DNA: TGTGCCAGTAGTATTGGGCAGGCTGACTACGAGCAGTACTTC

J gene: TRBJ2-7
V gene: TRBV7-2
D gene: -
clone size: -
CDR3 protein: CASSFNREREQYF
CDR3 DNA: TGTGCCAGCAGCTTCAACCGGGAGCGCGAGCAGTACTTC

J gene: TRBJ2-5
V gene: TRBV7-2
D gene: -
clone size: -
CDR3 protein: CASSLAGRGETQYF
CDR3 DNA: TGTGCCAGCAGCTTAGCAGGGAGAGGAGAGACCCAGTACTTC

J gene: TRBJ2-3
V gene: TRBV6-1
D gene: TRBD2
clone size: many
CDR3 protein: CASRTLAGVQDTQYF
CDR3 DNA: TGTGCCAGCAGGACACTAGCGGGAGTTCAAGATACGCAGTATTTT

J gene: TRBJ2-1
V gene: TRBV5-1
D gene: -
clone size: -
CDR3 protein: CASSSYNEQFF
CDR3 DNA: TGCGCCAGCAGCTCGTACAATGAGCAGTTCTTC

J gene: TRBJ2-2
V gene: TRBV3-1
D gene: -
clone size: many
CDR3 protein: CASSPSRPGELFF
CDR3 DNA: TGTGCCAGCAGCCCTTCCCGTCCCGGGGAGCTGTTTTTT

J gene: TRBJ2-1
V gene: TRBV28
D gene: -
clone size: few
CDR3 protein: CASSPIAAGEQFF
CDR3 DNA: TGTGCCAGCAGTCCCATAGCGGCGGGTGAGCAGTTCTTC

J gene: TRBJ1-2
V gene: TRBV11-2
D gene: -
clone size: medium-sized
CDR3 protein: CASSSGRVNGYTF
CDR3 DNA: TGTGCCAGCAGCTCAGGGAGGGTGAATGGCTACACCTTC

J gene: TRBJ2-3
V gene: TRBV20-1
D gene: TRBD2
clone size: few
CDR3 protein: CSARDSGTTDTQYF
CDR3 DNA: TGCAGTGCTAGGGATAGCGGGACCACAGATACGCAGTATTTT

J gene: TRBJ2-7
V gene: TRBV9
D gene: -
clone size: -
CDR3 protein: CASSVDPDYSYEQYF
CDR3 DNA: TGTGCCAGCAGCGTAGATCCGGACTACTCCTACGAGCAGTACTTC

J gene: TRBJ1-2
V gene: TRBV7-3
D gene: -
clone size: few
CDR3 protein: CASSLSPGRESGYTF
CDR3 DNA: TGTGCCAGCAGCTTATCTCCAGGGAGGGAGTCTGGCTACACCTTC

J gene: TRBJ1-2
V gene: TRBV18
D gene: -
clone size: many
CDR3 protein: CASSGAEANYGYTF
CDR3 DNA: TGTGCCAGCTCTGGGGCCGAAGCTAACTATGGCTACACCTTC

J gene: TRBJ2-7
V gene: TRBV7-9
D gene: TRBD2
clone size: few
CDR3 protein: CASSLAGADYEQYF
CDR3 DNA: TGTGCCAGCAGCTTGGCGGGAGCCGACTACGAGCAGTACTTC

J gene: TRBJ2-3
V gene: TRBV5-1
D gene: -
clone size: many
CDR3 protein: CASAIQGTTDTQYF
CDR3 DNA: TGCGCCAGCGCCATACAGGGTACTACAGATACGCAGTATTTT

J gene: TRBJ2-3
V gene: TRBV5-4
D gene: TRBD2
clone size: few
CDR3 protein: CASGNLAGAFTDTQYF
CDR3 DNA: TGTGCCAGCGGCAATCTAGCGGGCGCCTTCACAGATACGCAGTATTTT

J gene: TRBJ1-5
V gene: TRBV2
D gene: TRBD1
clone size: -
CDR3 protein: CASSGDRGNNQPQHF
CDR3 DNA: TGTGCCAGCAGTGGGGACAGGGGCAACAATCAGCCCCAGCATTTT

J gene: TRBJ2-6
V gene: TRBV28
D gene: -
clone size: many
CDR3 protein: CASRYANVLTF
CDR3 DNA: TGTGCCAGCAGATACGCCAACGTCCTGACTTTC

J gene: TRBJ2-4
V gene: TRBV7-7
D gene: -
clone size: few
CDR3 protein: CASSPQGFGGLIQYF
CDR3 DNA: TGTGCCAGCAGCCCACAGGGTTTTGGGGGTCTCATTCAGTACTTC

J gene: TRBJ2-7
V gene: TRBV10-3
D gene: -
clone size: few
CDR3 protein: CAISEPGRYSTSYEQYF
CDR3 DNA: TGTGCCATCAGTGAGCCCGGTCGATACTCCACCTCCTACGAGCAGTACTTC

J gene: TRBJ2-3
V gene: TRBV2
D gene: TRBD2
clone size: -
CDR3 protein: CASSEAPGLAGTDTQYF
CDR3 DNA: TGTGCCAGCAGTGAAGCTCCTGGACTAGCGGGCACAGATACGCAGTATTTT